The rows below give T cell receptor beta chains drawn from one sample of a study of CD4+ T cells in melanoma. Data came from immunoSEQ multiplex PCR; TCRdb stores just in-frame clones and leaves some out. There are about 10,000 clones in the sample; 73% occur only once, and about 23% lies in the top ten. The sample taken for sequencing was cells from a culture (not recorded whether cultured in vitro). The receptors were sampled from a human donor with melanoma. Each CDR3 is given with its conserved first and last residue. Fields, in order: V gene, D gene, CDR3 protein. A D gene is named only where the DNA matches it firmly.

v_gene: TRBV7-3
d_gene: TRBD2
CDR3aa: CASGLAGGPSTGELFF

v_gene: TRBV7-9
d_gene: .
CDR3aa: CASSRGGVGSPLHF

v_gene: TRBV9
d_gene: TRBD2
CDR3aa: CASSPGGGPSNEQFF

v_gene: TRBV11-2
d_gene: TRBD1
CDR3aa: CASSFRDRGTYEQYF

v_gene: TRBV14
d_gene: .
CDR3aa: CASSQDLGGASRGYTF

v_gene: TRBV5-4
d_gene: TRBD1
CDR3aa: CASSKDRGLSYEQYF

v_gene: TRBV29-1
d_gene: .
CDR3aa: CSVIVGDTIYF

v_gene: TRBV5-6
d_gene: TRBD1
CDR3aa: CASSPVGQGFGGYTF

v_gene: TRBV29-1
d_gene: TRBD1
CDR3aa: CSVAGTGDTYEQYF

v_gene: TRBV27
d_gene: TRBD1
CDR3aa: CASSSRDSPTIKSPLHF

v_gene: TRBV3-1/TRBV3-2
d_gene: TRBD2
CDR3aa: CASSPWSIAGGGTGELFF

v_gene: TRBV12-5
d_gene: TRBD1
CDR3aa: CASGLITGTGKTPLHF

v_gene: TRBV21-1
d_gene: .
CDR3aa: CASSTGQSNTGELFF

v_gene: TRBV30
d_gene: TRBD1
CDR3aa: CAWTPMGTGNVHQHF

v_gene: TRBV6-4
d_gene: .
CDR3aa: CASSDRRGGTDGYTF

v_gene: TRBV13
d_gene: .
CDR3aa: CASTNKGQNTGELFF

v_gene: TRBV4-1
d_gene: .
CDR3aa: CASSQAGPGGYGYTF

v_gene: TRBV30
d_gene: TRBD2
CDR3aa: CAWSTGLAGIDEQFF

v_gene: TRBV30
d_gene: .
CDR3aa: CASSIGRGYTF

v_gene: TRBV6-5
d_gene: .
CDR3aa: CASTSGGSGNTIYF

v_gene: TRBV5-1
d_gene: TRBD2
CDR3aa: CASSLRPSGGQETQYF

v_gene: TRBV6-5
d_gene: .
CDR3aa: CASTGETQYF

v_gene: TRBV29-1
d_gene: TRBD1
CDR3aa: CSVESRQGYEQYF

v_gene: TRBV29-1
d_gene: .
CDR3aa: CSARDGGNTIYF

v_gene: TRBV11-2
d_gene: .
CDR3aa: CASSLDIMGRGGYTF

v_gene: TRBV21-1
d_gene: .
CDR3aa: CASSPSGEGTETQYF

v_gene: TRBV30
d_gene: .
CDR3aa: CAWSQDGLDTQYF

v_gene: TRBV2
d_gene: .
CDR3aa: CASSPISGPETQYF

v_gene: TRBV11-3
d_gene: .
CDR3aa: CASSLGAGAYYEQYF

v_gene: TRBV2
d_gene: TRBD1
CDR3aa: CASRKWGLTGADEKLFF

v_gene: TRBV5-1
d_gene: TRBD1
CDR3aa: CASSLVGTGEGEAFF

v_gene: TRBV4-1
d_gene: TRBD2
CDR3aa: CASSQVLAKNTGELFF

v_gene: TRBV7-9
d_gene: TRBD1
CDR3aa: CASSQWDRASNEQFF

v_gene: TRBV4-2
d_gene: .
CDR3aa: CASSQDMARVTGELFF

v_gene: TRBV19
d_gene: TRBD2
CDR3aa: CASSIWGGMADTQYF

v_gene: TRBV30
d_gene: .
CDR3aa: CAWSTRMNTEAFF

v_gene: TRBV2
d_gene: .
CDR3aa: CASRPTGGWETQYF

v_gene: TRBV5-1
d_gene: .
CDR3aa: CASKLGTENEKLFF

v_gene: TRBV10-2
d_gene: TRBD2
CDR3aa: CASSEPVTSGLRETQYF

v_gene: TRBV11-2
d_gene: .
CDR3aa: CASSLPYGYGYTF

v_gene: TRBV4-1
d_gene: .
CDR3aa: CASSPWETNEKLFF

v_gene: TRBV4-1
d_gene: .
CDR3aa: CASSQFTGIGTDTQYF

v_gene: TRBV4-1
d_gene: .
CDR3aa: CASSRMSVTGELFF

v_gene: TRBV11-2
d_gene: .
CDR3aa: CASSLRPALTEAFF

v_gene: TRBV11-2
d_gene: .
CDR3aa: CASSLNWGALGYTF

v_gene: TRBV12-3/TRBV12-4
d_gene: .
CDR3aa: CASKLAPNTEAFF

v_gene: TRBV2
d_gene: .
CDR3aa: CASSALGTPDNEQFF

v_gene: TRBV5-1
d_gene: TRBD1
CDR3aa: CASSTNRGPGNEKLFF

v_gene: TRBV5-1
d_gene: .
CDR3aa: CASSLEPIFNYGYTF

v_gene: TRBV7-8
d_gene: .
CDR3aa: CASSLTEQTVYEQYF

v_gene: TRBV3-1/TRBV3-2
d_gene: .
CDR3aa: CASSLLRTTLKYEQYF

v_gene: TRBV29-1
d_gene: .
CDR3aa: CSVRTSGGNTIYF

v_gene: TRBV9
d_gene: TRBD2
CDR3aa: CASSVSSSGGARTDTQYF

v_gene: TRBV5-1
d_gene: .
CDR3aa: CASSVGQYNEQFF

v_gene: TRBV29-1
d_gene: TRBD1
CDR3aa: CSAGTGQGNEQYF